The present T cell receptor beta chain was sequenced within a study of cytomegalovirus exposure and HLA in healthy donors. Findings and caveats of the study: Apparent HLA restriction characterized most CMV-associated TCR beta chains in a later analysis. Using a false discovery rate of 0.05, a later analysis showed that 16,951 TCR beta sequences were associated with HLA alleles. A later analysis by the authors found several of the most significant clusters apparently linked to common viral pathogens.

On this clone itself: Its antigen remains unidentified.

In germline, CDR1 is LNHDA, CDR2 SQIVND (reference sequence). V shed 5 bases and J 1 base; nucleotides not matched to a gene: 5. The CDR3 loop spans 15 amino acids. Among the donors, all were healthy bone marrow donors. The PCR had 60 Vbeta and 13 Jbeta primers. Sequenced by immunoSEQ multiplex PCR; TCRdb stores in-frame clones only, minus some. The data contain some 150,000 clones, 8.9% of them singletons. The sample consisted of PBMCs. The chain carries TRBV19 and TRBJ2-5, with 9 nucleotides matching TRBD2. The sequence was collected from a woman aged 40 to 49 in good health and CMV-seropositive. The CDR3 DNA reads TGTGCCAGTAGTCCCCGGACTAGCGCCCAAGAGACCCAGTACTTC. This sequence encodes CASSPRTSAQETQYF.